A selection of T cell receptor beta chains follows, all from one sample in a study of T cell changes during pregnancy in multiple sclerosis. The assay was immunoSEQ multiplex PCR, and TCRdb's table has in-frame clones only and misses some. The top ten hold around 0.27% of the sample, which has around 70,000 clones, about 93% seen once. The sequencing used CD4+ T cells from peripheral blood mononuclear cells, collected after pregnancy. The receptors shown here come from a female donor with multiple sclerosis, enrolled in a pregnancy study. The CDR3 runs from the conserved cysteine through the conserved F or W. The D gene is left open where the match is weak. Clone size, where shown, is once, few, many, or a class for clones that have expanded.

D gene | J gene | V gene | clone size | CDR3 protein | CDR3 DNA
TRBD1 | TRBJ1-1 | TRBV5-4 | - | CASYNRKTGGLRNTEAFF | TGTGCCAGCTACAATCGGAAGACAGGGGGGCTACGGAACACTGAAGCTTTCTTT
- | TRBJ2-1 | TRBV2 | few | CASRGYNEQFF | TGTGCCAGCCGGGGATACAATGAGCAGTTCTTC
- | TRBJ1-5 | TRBV6-1 | - | CASSEFGDYQPQHF | TGTGCCAGCAGTGAATTCGGGGACTATCAGCCCCAGCATTTT
- | TRBJ2-1 | TRBV19 | - | CASSINGGTGLYNEQFF | TGTGCCAGTAGTATTAATGGCGGGACTGGACTCTACAATGAGCAGTTCTTC
- | TRBJ1-1 | TRBV5-6 | - | CASQRPRNTEAFF | TGTGCCAGCCAGCGGCCACGGAACACTGAAGCTTTCTTT
- | TRBJ1-2 | TRBV4-1 | - | CASSRAQGTGRYGYTF | TGCGCCAGCAGCCGAGCACAGGGCACCGGTCGTTATGGCTACACCTTC
TRBD1 | TRBJ2-1 | TRBV4-2 | - | CASSQDDRRQGRSYNEQFF | TGTGCCAGCAGCCAAGACGATCGGCGACAGGGCAGGTCCTACAATGAGCAGTTCTTC
- | TRBJ2-7 | TRBV5-6 | - | CASSSYNPGAREQYF | TGTGCCAGCAGCTCGTATAATCCAGGGGCGCGCGAGCAGTACTTC
- | TRBJ1-5 | TRBV2 | - | CASSGGRGSSQPQHF | TGTGCCAGCAGTGGCGGCAGGGGTAGTAGTCAGCCCCAGCATTTT
TRBD1 | TRBJ2-5 | TRBV5-5 | - | CASSQSPGQGGETQYF | TGTGCCAGCAGCCAGTCCCCCGGACAGGGAGGAGAGACCCAGTACTTC
- | TRBJ2-1 | TRBV30 | - | CAWRGDYNEQFF | TGTGCCTGGAGGGGAGACTACAATGAGCAGTTCTTC
TRBD2 | TRBJ2-1 | TRBV5-1 | - | CASSSAPLAGGNEQFF | TGCGCCAGCAGCTCCGCCCCATTAGCGGGAGGGAATGAGCAGTTCTTC
- | TRBJ1-6 | TRBV18 | once | CASSGDGSSYNSPLHF | TGTGCCAGCTCAGGGGACGGGAGCTCCTATAATTCACCCCTCCACTTT
TRBD1 | TRBJ2-5 | TRBV7-9 | - | CASSLAGGPNPGTQYF | TGTGCCAGCAGCTTGGCAGGGGGACCTAACCCAGGGACCCAGTACTTC
TRBD2 | TRBJ2-3 | TRBV7-2 | - | CASSLRTSGGASRTDTQYF | TGTGCCAGCAGCCTTCGGACTAGCGGGGGGGCGAGTCGGACAGATACGCAGTATTTT
TRBD2 | TRBJ2-2 | TRBV7-9 | once | CASRPGLAGGRTGELFF | TGTGCCAGCAGGCCGGGACTAGCGGGAGGGAGGACCGGGGAGCTGTTTTTT